The source of this TCR beta chain is a study of cytomegalovirus exposure and HLA in healthy donors. A remark on this clone: As yet, its antigen is unknown.

Study outcomes and limitations: A link between a missense DCLRE1C variant and TCR beta V- and J-gene trimming emerged from a later analysis. Segments of the TCR beta V type were, in most cases, productive about 87% or about 30% of the time in an earlier analysis. In the analysis, some V segments, TRBV6-2 and TRBV6-3 included, were excluded as indistinguishable.

The CDR3 covers 15 residues. Germline V CDR1 and CDR2: MNHNY, SVGAGI (reference sequence). Trimming at V came to 0 bases and at J to 6 bases, leaving 6 bases not matched to a gene. The PCR used 60 Vbeta and 13 Jbeta primers. Original processing methods: A later analysis tallied tens of millions of unique TCR beta chains, about 9.9 million of them shared. Repertoires were generated with immunoSEQ multiplex PCR, while TCRdb's copy carries only in-frame clones and drops some. The V and J calls and clone size were taken over from that table, and D and trimming were inferred from the DNA. The sample consists of 190,000 or so clones, approximately 80% of them appearing once.

The sequenced material came from PBMCs. The J gene is TRBJ2-7, the V gene TRBV6-6; TRBD1 matches at 9 bases. The sequence was collected from a boy younger than 18 in good health and CMV-seronegative. The CDR3 region is CASSYSRDRASEQYF. The CDR3 DNA reads as TGTGCCAGCAGTTACTCAAGGGACAGGGCGAGCGAGCAGTACTTC.